This TCR beta chain was retrieved from a study of radiotherapy plus CTLA-4 blockade in lung cancer. This CDR3 is built from 13 residues. CDR1 and CDR2 from the germline V gene are SGHRS and YFSETQ. J gave up 3 bases and V 2 bases, and 0 bases lay outside the gene matches. Concerning this clone: Additional DNA sequences in this sample encode the identical CDR3.

TCRdb's table, derived via immunoSEQ multiplex PCR, lists solely in-frame clones and lacks some. The sample consists of roughly 98,000 clones, around 86% of them appearing once. Patients had chemo-refractory metastatic non-small-cell lung cancer and received focal radiation plus CTLA-4 blockade that used ipilimumab. This TCR derives from a human donor with non-small cell lung cancer who had a partial response to radiotherapy plus ipilimumab. The source material was peripheral blood, sampled from a patient treated with radiotherapy plus ipilimumab. The chain combines TRBV5-1 with TRBJ2-3; the match to TRBD2 covers 7 bases. The CDR3 coding sequence is TGCGCCAGCAGCTTTAGCGGGACAGATACGCAGTATTTT. Protein: CASSFSGTDTQYF.